Presented here are 9 T cell receptor beta chains from one specimen sequenced in a study of Graves' ophthalmopathy and Graves' hyperthyroidism. RNA served as the template for amplifying TCR beta CDR3 regions. RT-PCR was first run with HTBI primers, then multiplex PCR in a second round. MiXCR, run by TCRdb on the multiplex PCR reads, gives a single entry per CDR3 protein. The table lists some 200,000 distinct CDR3 sequences, under 30% of them singletons, with 9.1% in the top ten. Material: peripheral blood. These TCRs come from a man aged 50-59 years with Graves' ophthalmopathy.

This clonotype was observed a few times. The V call is TRBV19, the J call TRBJ2-7; no clear D gene. Trimming took 3 bases from V and 2 from J, leaving 8 bases between them. The CDR3 is made up of 13 amino acids. Germline V gives CDR1 LNHDA, CDR2 SQIVND (reference sequence). CDR3 coding DNA: TGTGCCAGTAGTATGTCCCATCCCTACGAGCAGTACTTC. As protein: CASSMSHPYEQYF.

Ten or more counts support this clonotype. The chain employs TRBV12-3 or TRBV12-4 and TRBJ1-6, with 7 bases identical to TRBD1. There are 14 residues in the CDR3. The V and J ends lost 6 bases and 6 bases, in that order; junction bases with no gene match: 5. The CDR3 spells CASRRDSFNSPLHF. The CDR3 DNA reads as TGTGCCAGCAGGAGGGACAGTTTTAATTCACCCCTCCACTTT.

In its sample, this clonotype was seen many times. The V and J genes are TRBV10-1 and TRBJ2-7, with D possibly matching TRBD1 (6 bases). Germline V gene sequence: CDR1 WNHNN, CDR2 SYGVQD (reference sequence). There are 12 residues in the CDR3. The ends were cut back, 3 bases at V and 7 bases at J, with 10 bases in the middle. The CDR3 DNA follows: TGCGCCAGCAGTGAAGGACAGAGAGAGCAGTACTTC. It codes for CASSEGQREQYF.

This clonotype was counted a single time. The chain carries TRBV24-1 and TRBJ2-5; D might be TRBD2 (5 bases). Looked up from germline, CDR1 is KGHDR and CDR2 is SFDVKD. The CDR3 covers 13 residues. V lost 4 bases, J lost 7 bases, and 12 bases lay in between. CDR3 region: CATSETTRGTQYF. CDR3 nucleotide sequence: TGTGCCACCAGTGAGACTACTCGGGGGACCCAGTACTTC.

This clonotype came up many times. The V gene is TRBV11-2, the J gene TRBJ1-1; a weak D match, TRBD1 (5 bases). Trimming removed 7 bases at V and 5 bases at J, with 20 bases between. The CDR3 is 15 residues long. The germline V gene has CDR1 SGHAT and CDR2 FQNNGV. The CDR3 DNA follows: TGTGCCAGCACCCTAGGGGCGGGTAGGGAGACTGAAGCTTTCTTT. It yields the protein CASTLGAGRETEAFF.

At least ten counts were recorded for this clonotype. This rearrangement joins TRBV27 to TRBJ2-7, with D perhaps matching TRBD2 (5 bases). CDR3 size: 15 residues. V dropped 3 bases and J dropped 7 bases, with 19 bases sitting between them. The V gene's germline CDR1 is MNHEY and CDR2 SMNVEV (reference sequence). The CDR3 nucleotides are TGTGCCAGCAGTTTCAGCGGAGCTTACGTGCAAGAGCAGTACTTC. Protein sequence: CASSFSGAYVQEQYF.

V and J are TRBV6-5 and TRBJ1-1, with 10 bases that match TRBD1. Trimming at V came to 2 bases and at J to 11 bases, leaving 2 bases not matched to a gene. The CDR3 covers 12 residues. CDR1 is MNHEY and CDR2 is SVGAGI in the germline V gene. CDR3 region: CASSYGDRGAFF. CDR3 nucleotide sequence: TGTGCCAGCAGTTACGGGGACAGGGGTGCTTTCTTT.

The CDR3: CASRHSLGGSEQYF. The CDR3 DNA sequence: TGTGCCAGCAGGCATTCTTTGGGGGGCTCCGAGCAGTACTTC. V gene TRBV28 combines with J gene TRBJ2-7, with D perhaps assigned TRBD1 or TRBD2 (6 bases each). CDR3 length: 14 residues. Germline V gene data show CDR1 as MDHEN and CDR2 as SYDVKM. The V end was cut by 6 bases, the J end by 6 bases, with 18 bases between.

This clonotype has a count of ten or more. The V gene is TRBV7-2, the J gene TRBJ1-5; no firm D call. In germline, CDR1 is SGHTA, CDR2 FQGNSA. Trimming took off 5 bases at V and 0 bases at J, with 5 bases between the two ends. CDR3 length: 13 residues. The DNA for the CDR3 is TGTGCCAGCAGCGATAATAGCAATCAGCCCCAGCATTTT. This sequence encodes CASSDNSNQPQHF.